This TCR beta chain derives from a study of PD-1 blockade in classical Hodgkin lymphoma. Study-wide results and caveats: Compared with healthy donors, newly diagnosed patients reportedly showed lower baseline TCR diversity. Newly diagnosed patients and complete responders had comparable diversity at baseline. Among the patients, those starting nivolumab under 1 year after ASCT were excluded.

Trimming cost V 6 bases and J 7 bases, with 13 bases left between them. The length of the CDR3 is 12 residues. Germline V CDR1 and CDR2: SGHNT, YENEEA. Each patient experienced a relapse that followed autologous stem cell transplantation, and brentuximab vedotin exposure varied. As concerns this clone: As yet, its antigen is unknown.

Measured with immunoSEQ multiplex PCR; TCRdb has only the in-frame clones, and not every one. The repertoire consists of around 40,000 clones, with about 77% occurring once and the leading ten covering 10% to 15%. The sequenced sample was peripheral blood mononuclear cells (PBMCs), obtained at baseline. This sequence was found in a human donor with classical Hodgkin lymphoma. This chain uses TRBV11-3 with TRBJ2-7; no definite D call. CDR3 nucleotides: TGTGCCAGCAGGCCTAGGCCTACAGAGCAGTACTTC. It specifies CASRPRPTEQYF. The whole variable domain, filled in from reference TRBV11-3 and TRBJ2-7, reads EAGVVQSPRYKIIEKKQPVAFWCNPISGHNTLYWYLQNLGQGPELLIRYENEEAVDDSQLPKDRFSAERLKGVDSTLKIQPAELGDSAVYLCASRPRPTEQYFGPGTRLTVT.